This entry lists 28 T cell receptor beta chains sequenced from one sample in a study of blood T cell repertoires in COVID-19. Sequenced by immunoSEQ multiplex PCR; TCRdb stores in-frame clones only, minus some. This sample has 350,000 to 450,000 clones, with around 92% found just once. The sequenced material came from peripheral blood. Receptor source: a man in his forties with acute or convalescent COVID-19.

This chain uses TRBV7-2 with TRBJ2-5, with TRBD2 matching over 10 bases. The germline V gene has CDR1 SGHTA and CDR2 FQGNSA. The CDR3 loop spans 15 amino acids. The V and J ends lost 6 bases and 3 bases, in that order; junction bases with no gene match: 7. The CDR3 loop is CASSSSGGEKETQYF. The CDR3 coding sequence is TGTGCCAGCAGTTCTAGCGGGGGAGAGAAAGAGACCCAGTACTTC.

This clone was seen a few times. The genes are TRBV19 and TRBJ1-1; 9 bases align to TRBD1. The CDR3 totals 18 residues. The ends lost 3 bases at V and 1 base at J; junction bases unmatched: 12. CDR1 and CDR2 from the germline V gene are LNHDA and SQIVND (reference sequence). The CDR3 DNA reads TGTGCCAGTAGTATCACACCGGGACAGGGCTTATGGAACACTGAAGCTTTCTTT. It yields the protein CASSITPGQGLWNTEAFF.

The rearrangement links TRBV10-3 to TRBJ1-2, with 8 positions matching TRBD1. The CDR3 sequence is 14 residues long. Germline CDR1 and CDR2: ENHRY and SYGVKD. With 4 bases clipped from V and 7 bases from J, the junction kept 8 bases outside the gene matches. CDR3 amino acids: CAISVEQGEGGYTF. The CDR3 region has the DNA TGTGCCATCAGTGTTGAACAGGGGGAAGGTGGCTACACCTTC.

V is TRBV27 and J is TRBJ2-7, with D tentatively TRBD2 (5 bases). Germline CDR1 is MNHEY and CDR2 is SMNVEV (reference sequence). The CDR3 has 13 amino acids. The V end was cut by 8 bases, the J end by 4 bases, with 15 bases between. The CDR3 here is CASAISPGYEQYF. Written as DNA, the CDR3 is TGTGCCAGCGCCATTTCCCCGGGATACGAGCAGTACTTC.

As DNA, the CDR3 is TGTGCCAGCAATCGAGGACAGGGGGCCACTGAAGCTTTCTTT. Translating it yields CASNRGQGATEAFF. The chain joins TRBV2 to TRBJ1-1; 11 nucleotides match TRBD1. The CDR3 runs 14 residues. The trim removed 7 bases at V and 4 bases at J, leaving 5 bases unmatched. CDR1 SNHLY and CDR2 FYNNEI come from the germline V gene.

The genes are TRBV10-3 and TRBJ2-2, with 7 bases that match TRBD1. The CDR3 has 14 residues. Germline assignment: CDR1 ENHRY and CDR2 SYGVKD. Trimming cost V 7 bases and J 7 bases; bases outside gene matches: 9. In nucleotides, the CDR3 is TGTGCCATCAAGGGGGCGCTTGACAACGGGGAGCTGTTTTTT. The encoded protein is CAIKGALDNGELFF.

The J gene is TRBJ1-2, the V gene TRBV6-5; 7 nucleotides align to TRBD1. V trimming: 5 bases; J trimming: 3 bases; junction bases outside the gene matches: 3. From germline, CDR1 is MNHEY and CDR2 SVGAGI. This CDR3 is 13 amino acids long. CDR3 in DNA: TGTGCCAGCAGTAGGGGACAGCACTATGGCTACACCTTC. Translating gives CASSRGQHYGYTF.

CDR3 region: CASSPLGVGGIYEQYF. The CDR3 DNA follows: TGTGCCAGCAGTCCGCTTGGTGTGGGAGGGATCTACGAGCAGTACTTC. This chain connects TRBV6-6 to TRBJ2-7; 7 bases are a match to TRBD2. The V segment lost 5 bases and the J segment 3 bases; nucleotides outside the gene matches: 13. Germline CDR1 and CDR2: MNHNY and SVGAGI (reference sequence). The CDR3 is made up of 16 amino acids.

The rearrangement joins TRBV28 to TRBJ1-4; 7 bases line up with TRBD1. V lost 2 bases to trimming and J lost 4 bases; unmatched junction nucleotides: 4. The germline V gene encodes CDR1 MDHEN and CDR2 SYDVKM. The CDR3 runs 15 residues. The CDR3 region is CASSLRDSFNEKLFF. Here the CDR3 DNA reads TGTGCCAGCAGTTTACGGGACAGCTTTAATGAAAAACTGTTTTTT.

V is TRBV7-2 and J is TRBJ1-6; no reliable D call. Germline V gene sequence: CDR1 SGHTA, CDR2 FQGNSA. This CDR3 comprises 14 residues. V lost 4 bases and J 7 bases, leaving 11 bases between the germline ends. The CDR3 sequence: CASSSAAGNSPLHF. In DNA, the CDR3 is TGTGCCAGCAGCTCCGCGGCGGGGAATTCACCCCTCCACTTT.

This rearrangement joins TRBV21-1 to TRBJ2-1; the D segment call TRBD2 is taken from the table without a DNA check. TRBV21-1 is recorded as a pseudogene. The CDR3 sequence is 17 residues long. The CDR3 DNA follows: TGTGCCAGCAGCAAGAATGTAGCGGCTCAGATTGGCAATGAGCAGTTCTTC. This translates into CASSKNVAAQIGNEQFF.

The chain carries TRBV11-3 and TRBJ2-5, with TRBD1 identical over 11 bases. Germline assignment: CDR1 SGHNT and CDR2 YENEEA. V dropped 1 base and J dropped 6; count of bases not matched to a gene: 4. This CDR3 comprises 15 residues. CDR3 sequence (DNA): TGTGCCAGCAGCTTAGGGACAGGGGGCGCCAAGACCCAGTACTTC. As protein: CASSLGTGGAKTQYF.

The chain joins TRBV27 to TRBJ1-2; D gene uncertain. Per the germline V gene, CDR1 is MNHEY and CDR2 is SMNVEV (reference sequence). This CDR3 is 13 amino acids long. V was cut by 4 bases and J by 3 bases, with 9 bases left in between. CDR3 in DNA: TGTGCCAGCAGTTCGCGCTTGGACTATGGCTACACCTTC. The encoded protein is CASSSRLDYGYTF.

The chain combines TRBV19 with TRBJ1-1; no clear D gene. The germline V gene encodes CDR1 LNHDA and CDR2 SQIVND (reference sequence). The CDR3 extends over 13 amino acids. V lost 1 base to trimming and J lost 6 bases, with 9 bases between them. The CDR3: CASSIAAGSEAFF. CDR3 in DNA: TGTGCCAGTAGTATAGCTGCGGGCTCTGAAGCTTTCTTT.

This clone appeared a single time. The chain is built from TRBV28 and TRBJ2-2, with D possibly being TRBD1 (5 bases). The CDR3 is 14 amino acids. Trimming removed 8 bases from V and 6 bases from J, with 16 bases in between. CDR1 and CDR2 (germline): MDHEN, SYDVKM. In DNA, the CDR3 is TGTGCCAGCGGGGCTTCTGGAGTCGCCGGGGAGCTGTTTTTT. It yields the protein CASGASGVAGELFF.

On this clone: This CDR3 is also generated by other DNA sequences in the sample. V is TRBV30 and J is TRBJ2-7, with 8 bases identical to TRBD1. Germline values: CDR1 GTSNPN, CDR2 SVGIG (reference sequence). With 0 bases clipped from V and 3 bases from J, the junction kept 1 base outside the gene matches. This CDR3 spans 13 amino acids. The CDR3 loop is CAWSVTGDYEQYF. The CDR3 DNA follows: TGTGCCTGGAGTGTGACAGGGGACTACGAGCAGTACTTC.

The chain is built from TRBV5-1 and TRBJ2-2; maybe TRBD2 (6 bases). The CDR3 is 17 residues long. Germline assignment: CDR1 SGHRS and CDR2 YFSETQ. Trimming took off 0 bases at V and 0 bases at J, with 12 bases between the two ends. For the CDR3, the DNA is TGCGCCAGCAGCTTGGAGGGTGGAGGGGCGAACACCGGGGAGCTGTTTTTT. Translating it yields CASSLEGGGANTGELFF.

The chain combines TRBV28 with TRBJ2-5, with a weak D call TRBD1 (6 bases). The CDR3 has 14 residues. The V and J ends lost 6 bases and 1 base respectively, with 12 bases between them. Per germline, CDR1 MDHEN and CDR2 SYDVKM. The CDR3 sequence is CASSHRDIQETQYF. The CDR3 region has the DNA TGTGCCAGCAGCCACCGGGACATCCAAGAGACCCAGTACTTC.

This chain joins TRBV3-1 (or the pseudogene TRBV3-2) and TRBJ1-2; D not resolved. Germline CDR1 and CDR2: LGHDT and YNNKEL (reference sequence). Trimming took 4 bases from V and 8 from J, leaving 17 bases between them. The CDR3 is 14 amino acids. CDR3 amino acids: CASSPQVGFWGYTF. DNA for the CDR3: TGTGCCAGCAGCCCTCAGGTTGGGTTTTGGGGCTACACCTTC.

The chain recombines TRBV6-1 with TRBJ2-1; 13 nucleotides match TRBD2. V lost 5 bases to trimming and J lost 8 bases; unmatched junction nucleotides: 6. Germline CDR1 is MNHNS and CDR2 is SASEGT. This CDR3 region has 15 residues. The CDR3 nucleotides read TGTGCCAGCAGTTTGTGGACTAGCGGGGGCGATGAGCAGTTCTTC. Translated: CASSLWTSGGDEQFF.

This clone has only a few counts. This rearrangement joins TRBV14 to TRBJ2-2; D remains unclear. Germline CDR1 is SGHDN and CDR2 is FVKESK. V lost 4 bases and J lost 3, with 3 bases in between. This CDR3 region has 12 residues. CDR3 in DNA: TGTGCCAGCAGCCCAGACACCGGGGAGCTGTTTTTT. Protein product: CASSPDTGELFF.

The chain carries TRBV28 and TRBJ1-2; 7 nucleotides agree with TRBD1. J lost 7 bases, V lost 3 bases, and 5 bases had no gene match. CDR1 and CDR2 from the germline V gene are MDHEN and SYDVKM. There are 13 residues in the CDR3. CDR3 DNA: TGTGCCAGCAGTTTTAGAGGGGGCTCTGGCTACACCTTC. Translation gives CASSFRGGSGYTF.

This CDR3 reads CATSRGRGRENTIYF. The CDR3 coding sequence is TGTGCCACCAGCAGAGGCAGGGGGCGGGAAAACACCATATATTTT. The V gene is TRBV15, the J gene TRBJ1-3; 8 bases line up with TRBD1. Trimming removed 1 base from V and 6 bases from J; junction bases left unmatched: 5. The CDR3 runs 15 residues. Germline-derived CDR1 and CDR2 are LNHNV and YYDKDF (reference sequence).

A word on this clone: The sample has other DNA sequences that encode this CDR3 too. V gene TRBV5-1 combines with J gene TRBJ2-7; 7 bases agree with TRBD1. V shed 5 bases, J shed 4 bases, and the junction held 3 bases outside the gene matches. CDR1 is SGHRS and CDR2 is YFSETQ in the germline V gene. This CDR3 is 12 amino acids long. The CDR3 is CASRTGLYEQYF. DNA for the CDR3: TGCGCCAGCAGGACAGGGTTGTACGAGCAGTACTTC. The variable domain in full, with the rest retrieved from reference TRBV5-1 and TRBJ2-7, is KAGVTQTPRYLIKTRGQQVTLSCSPISGHRSVSWYQQTPGQGLQFLFEYFSETQRNKGNFPGRFSGRQFSNSRSEMNVSTLELGDSALYLCASRTGLYEQYFGPGTRLTVT.

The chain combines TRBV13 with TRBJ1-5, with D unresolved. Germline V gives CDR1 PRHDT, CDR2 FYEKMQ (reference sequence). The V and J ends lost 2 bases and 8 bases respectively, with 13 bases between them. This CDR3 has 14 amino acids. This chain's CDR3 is CASSLRSLHEPQHF. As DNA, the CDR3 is TGTGCCAGCAGCTTACGCTCACTCCACGAGCCCCAGCATTTT.

The CDR3 region is CSVEENIIWGQGIFGTEAFF. CDR3 coding DNA: TGCAGCGTTGAAGAAAACATTATATGGGGACAGGGGATTTTTGGCACTGAAGCTTTCTTT. The rearrangement uses TRBV29-1 and TRBJ1-1, with 10 bases matching TRBD1. Germline V lookup: CDR1 SQVTM, CDR2 ANQGSEA. J gave up 4 bases and V 0 bases, and 20 bases lay outside the gene matches. The CDR3 is made up of 20 amino acids.

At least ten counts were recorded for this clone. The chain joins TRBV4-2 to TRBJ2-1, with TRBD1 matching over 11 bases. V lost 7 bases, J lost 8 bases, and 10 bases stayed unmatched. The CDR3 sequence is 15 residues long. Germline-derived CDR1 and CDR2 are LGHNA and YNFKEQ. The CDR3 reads CASTYEGQGGDEQFF. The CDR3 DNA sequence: TGTGCCAGCACCTACGAGGGACAGGGGGGAGATGAGCAGTTCTTC.

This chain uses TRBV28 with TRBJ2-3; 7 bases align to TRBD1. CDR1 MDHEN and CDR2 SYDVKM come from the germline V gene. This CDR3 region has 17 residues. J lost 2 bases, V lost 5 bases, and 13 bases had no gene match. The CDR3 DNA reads TGTGCCAGCAGTGGCTTCTACTCAGGGGGAGTCACAGATACGCAGTATTTT. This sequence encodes CASSGFYSGGVTDTQYF.